This T cell receptor (beta chain) originates from a study of blood T cells in healthy people across ages. General study points: Comparison with aged donors showed that long-lived donors had more naive CD4+ cells and higher diversity.

V shed 1 base, J shed 4 bases, and the junction held 18 bases outside the gene matches. Germline V gene lookup returns CDR1 SGHDT and CDR2 YYEEEE. CDR3 length: 19 residues. This clonotype has only a few counts. Its specificity is not known. The second PCR ran about 6 to 12 cycles with a sample-barcoded 5' primer and J-beta primers. Each of the cDNA molecules was tagged by a template-switch adaptor with 12 random nucleotides. TCRdb called the 5' RACE reads again in MiXCR, with one record for every CDR3 protein. The sample contains about 1,800,000 distinct CDR3 sequences, about 28% of which appear only once. Total RNA extracted from each sample amounted to at least 6 micrograms.

The sample was blood. The sequence was collected from a woman aged 25 to 39 in good health. The chain employs TRBV5-6 and TRBJ1-1; TRBD1 aligns across 8 bases. CDR3 in DNA: TGTGCCAGCAGCTTGTTAACTTGGGGCGCAGGGGGCGGGCTCACTGAAGCTTTCTTT. Protein product: CASSLLTWGAGGGLTEAFF.